The clone carrying this T cell receptor (beta chain) appeared a few times. Its antigen is undetermined. The missing CDR3 end, 3 residues past where the read stops, is filled in from the germline J gene. This sample stems from a study of T cell clonality in common variable immunodeficiency. This CDR3 spans 15 amino acids. Germline V gives CDR1 SGHTA, CDR2 FQGNSA. V trimming: 3 bases; J trimming: 7 bases; junction bases outside the gene matches: 7. Sequencing input was equivalent genomic DNA from CVID and controls. Some clones are missing from TCRdb's copy, which holds only in-frame ones; the method was immunoSEQ multiplex PCR. The sample yields 45,000 to 55,000 clones, without any singletons. Caucasian heritage predominated among both patients and controls. Notes on the study in general: Patient heterogeneity in the CVID cohort limited correlations between repertoire features and clinical complications. Shared TCRbeta clones were fewer between CVID subjects than controls.

V is TRBV7-2 and J is TRBJ2-1; 9 nucleotides agree with TRBD2. The TCR originated in a person between 18 and 75 years old in good health. Sequenced: peripheral blood mononuclear cells. CDR3: CASSFSSGNRNEQFF. The CDR3 bases that were read are TGTGCCAGCAGCTTTTCTAGCGGGAATCGGAATGAG.